This TCR beta chain originates from a study of spatial heterogeneity in lung cancer. TCRdb re-analysed the 5' RACE reads in MiXCR, keeping a single row per CDR3 protein. The sample holds under 75,000 distinct CDR3 sequences, roughly 14% seen once. Time point given: sample taken at primary tumor resection. The authors sequenced whole RNA from tumor, nontumor lung or frozen PBMC without sorting. This clonotype was seen a handful of times. Germline CDR1 and CDR2: LNHNV and YYDKDF (reference sequence). V lost 0 bases, J lost 5 bases, and 3 bases stayed unmatched. CDR3 size: 14 residues. This TCR came from a male donor with early-stage non-small cell lung cancer. Source: PBMCs, taken at surgery. The chain is built from TRBV15 and TRBJ1-1, with 7 bases that match TRBD1. CDR3 region: CATSREGRGTEAFF. The CDR3 DNA follows: TGTGCCACCAGCAGAGAGGGCAGGGGGACTGAAGCTTTCTTT.